A single sample gave rise to the 25 T cell receptor beta chains below, sequenced in a study of shared T cell receptors in the human thymus. The method was immunoSEQ multiplex PCR; TCRdb's version includes in-frame clones alone and lacks a portion of them. The sample includes under 850,000 clones, roughly 90% of them seen just once. These data also formed part of another study, on human thymus T cells.

Input material: thymocytes. The receptors come from a boy in the first two years of life with a congenital heart defect.

This clone was observed once. The chain couples TRBV6-6 to TRBJ2-7, with D tentatively TRBD2 (6 bases). The germline CDR1 and CDR2 sequences are MNHNY and SVGAGI (reference sequence). There are 14 residues in the CDR3. The V and J ends lost 2 bases and 4 bases respectively, with 12 bases between them. The CDR3 region has the DNA TGTGCCAGCAGTTACCCCGGGACTTGGTACGAGCAGTACTTC. This codes for CASSYPGTWYEQYF.

This chain uses TRBV7-2 with TRBJ2-1; possibly TRBD2 for D (7 bases). The germline V gene encodes CDR1 SGHTA and CDR2 FQGNSA. The length of the CDR3 is 16 residues. The V end was cut by 5 bases, the J end by 10 bases, with 24 bases between. The CDR3 loop is CASSPSLAGEGGEQFF. For the CDR3, the DNA is TGTGCCAGCAGCCCTAGCTTGGCGGGAGAGGGGGGGGAGCAGTTCTTC.

The chain links TRBV5-1 to TRBJ2-5, with TRBD2 as a possible D gene (5 bases). The CDR3 spans 15 residues. Deletions cut 4 bases from V and 5 bases from J, with 18 bases between. From germline, CDR1 is SGHRS and CDR2 YFSETQ. CDR3: CASSGPAGRGETQYF. DNA for the CDR3: TGCGCCAGCAGCGGTCCCGCTGGCCGCGGGGAGACCCAGTACTTC.

This chain links TRBV5-1 with TRBJ2-1, with TRBD2 identical over 7 bases. The CDR3 runs 14 residues. Germline V gene sequence: CDR1 SGHRS, CDR2 YFSETQ. J gave up 5 bases and V 4 bases, and 6 bases lay outside the gene matches. As DNA, the CDR3 is TGCGCCAGCAGCAGGCGGGAGCAAGACAATGAGCAGTTCTTC. The encoded protein is CASSRREQDNEQFF.

The V and J genes are TRBV20-1 and TRBJ2-3, with TRBD1 as a possible D gene (6 bases). The germline V gene has CDR1 DFQATT and CDR2 SNEGSKA (reference sequence). The CDR3 consists of 11 residues. V was cut by 6 bases and J by 4 bases, with 8 bases left in between. The CDR3 spells CSANRADTQYF. CDR3 DNA sequence: TGCAGTGCGAACAGGGCAGATACGCAGTATTTT.

The chain joins TRBV14 to TRBJ2-7; the D is unclear. Trimming cost V 5 bases and J 3 bases, with 8 bases left between them. The CDR3 is made up of 12 amino acids. CDR1 and CDR2 (germline): SGHDN, FVKESK. CDR3 DNA: TGTGCCAGCAGCGCAATCGGCTACGAGCAGTACTTC. Its protein is CASSAIGYEQYF.

V is TRBV4-1 and J is TRBJ2-4; TRBD2 agrees at 11 bases. The CDR3 contains 18 residues. Germline V gives CDR1 MGHRA, CDR2 YSYEKL. Trimming at V came to 1 base and at J to 2 bases, leaving 7 bases not matched to a gene. The CDR3 region is CASSQAETSGSPKNIQYF. The CDR3 DNA sequence: TGCGCCAGCAGCCAAGCGGAAACTAGCGGGAGTCCCAAAAACATTCAGTACTTC.

V is TRBV28 and J is TRBJ1-5; 9 bases are a match to TRBD1. Germline V gene sequence: CDR1 MDHEN, CDR2 SYDVKM. The length of the CDR3 is 17 residues. Unmatched junction bases numbered 8, after V lost 5 bases and J lost 0 bases. In DNA, the CDR3 is TGTGCCAGCAGTCCCGACAGGGGGTGGGATAGCAATCAGCCCCAGCATTTT. Residues: CASSPDRGWDSNQPQHF.

The chain has TRBV29-1 and TRBJ1-2; D remains unclear. The ends were cut back, 0 bases at V and 8 bases at J, with 13 bases in the middle. CDR1 and CDR2 (germline): SQVTM, ANQGSEA. This CDR3 region has 13 residues. CDR3 coding DNA: TGCAGCGTTGAAGATAGGGAGAGTTGCGGCTACACCTTC. Its translation is CSVEDRESCGYTF. The entire variable domain, with the rest obtained from reference TRBV29-1 and TRBJ1-2, is as follows: SAVISQKPSRDICQRGTSLTIQCQVDSQVTMMFWYRQQPGQSLTLIATANQGSEATYESGFVIDKFPISRPNLTFSTLTVSNMSPEDSSIYLCSVEDRESCGYTFGSGTRLTVV.

The chain combines TRBV7-8 with TRBJ2-3; TRBD2 matches 13 bases. Germline assignment: CDR1 SGHVS and CDR2 FQNEAQ. This CDR3 is built from 16 residues. V lost 5 bases and J lost 8; bases outside the gene matches: 10. The CDR3 sequence: CASSTGTSGVRGTQYF. The CDR3, as DNA: TGTGCCAGCAGCACCGGGACTAGCGGGGTCCGTGGTACGCAGTATTTT.

The chain has TRBV6-5 and TRBJ2-7; 9 positions match TRBD2. The CDR3 extends over 15 amino acids. CDR1 and CDR2 from the germline V gene are MNHEY and SVGAGI. With 4 bases clipped from V and 7 bases from J, the junction kept 11 bases outside the gene matches. The CDR3 here is CASSFQLAGRWEQYF. The CDR3 nucleotides are TGTGCCAGCAGTTTCCAGCTAGCGGGAAGATGGGAGCAGTACTTC.

Only a few counts were recorded for this clone. V is TRBV5-1 and J is TRBJ2-5; the match to TRBD2 covers 8 bases. This CDR3 spans 14 amino acids. V lost 7 bases to trimming and J lost 5 bases; unmatched junction nucleotides: 10. Germline V gene sequence: CDR1 SGHRS, CDR2 YFSETQ. As DNA, the CDR3 is TGCGCCAGCCGTAAAGCGGGAGTGGGGGAGACCCAGTACTTC. Protein: CASRKAGVGETQYF.

This sequence joins TRBV11-3 and TRBJ2-7; a possible D gene is TRBD2 (5 bases). Trimming removed 6 bases from V and 8 bases from J, with 23 bases in between. Germline values: CDR1 SGHNT, CDR2 YENEEA. The CDR3 is made up of 15 amino acids. The CDR3 here is CASSGSGSEVSKQYF. CDR3 bases: TGTGCCAGCAGTGGCTCTGGGAGCGAAGTTAGTAAGCAGTACTTC.

This sequence joins TRBV7-2 and TRBJ2-1, with TRBD2 matching over 8 bases. Trimming removed 5 bases from V and 2 bases from J; junction bases left unmatched: 5. There are 15 residues in the CDR3. Germline assignment: CDR1 SGHTA and CDR2 FQGNSA. CDR3: CASSALAVTYNEQFF. CDR3 DNA: TGTGCCAGCAGCGCACTAGCGGTAACCTACAATGAGCAGTTCTTC.

This chain joins TRBV14 and TRBJ2-5; D call uncertain. The V end was cut by 3 bases, the J end by 3 bases, with 5 bases between. The CDR3 is 12 residues long. Germline CDR1 reads SGHDN; CDR2 reads FVKESK. CDR3 nucleotides: TGTGCCAGCAGCCACGCAGAAGAGACCCAGTACTTC. Residues: CASSHAEETQYF.

The chain combines TRBV9 with TRBJ1-2; TRBD1 might be the D (6 bases). The CDR3 totals 15 residues. Trimming removed 3 bases from V and 0 bases from J, with 12 bases in between. Germline V gives CDR1 SGDLS, CDR2 YYNGEE. DNA of the CDR3: TGTGCCAGCAGCGCCCGGACAGAAACTAACTATGGCTACACCTTC. Translated, it gives CASSARTETNYGYTF.

The V gene is TRBV5-1, the J gene TRBJ2-3; 14 bases match TRBD2. V dropped 2 bases and J dropped 4; count of bases not matched to a gene: 6. The germline V gene has CDR1 SGHRS and CDR2 YFSETQ. This CDR3 comprises 17 residues. CDR3 protein: CASSFGTSGRKADTQYF. CDR3 coding DNA: TGCGCCAGCAGCTTTGGGACTAGCGGGAGAAAGGCAGATACGCAGTATTTT.

This clone was recorded only once. The J gene is TRBJ1-1, the V gene TRBV7-2; D ambiguous. With 5 bases removed from V and 7 bases from J, the gap between germline ends came to 2 bases. In germline, CDR1 is SGHTA, CDR2 FQGNSA. This CDR3 region has 9 residues. The CDR3 sequence is CASSREAFF. CDR3 coding DNA: TGTGCCAGCAGCCGTGAAGCTTTCTTT.

This clone was observed a single time. The gene calls are TRBV7-2 and TRBJ1-1; 9 nucleotides match TRBD1. The CDR3 loop spans 15 amino acids. Germline values: CDR1 SGHTA, CDR2 FQGNSA. The V segment lost 5 bases and the J segment 9 bases; nucleotides outside the gene matches: 13. The CDR3 DNA sequence: TGTGCCAGCAGCCCACCTACCGGGACAGGGTCGCAAGCTTTCTTT. Translated: CASSPPTGTGSQAFF.

The genes are TRBV5-1 and TRBJ2-3; TRBD2 matches at 14 bases. Looked up from germline, CDR1 is SGHRS and CDR2 is YFSETQ. The CDR3 is made up of 15 amino acids. The trim removed 4 bases at V and 6 bases at J, leaving 4 bases unmatched. CDR3 residues: CASSPGLAGEDTQYF. As DNA, the CDR3 is TGCGCCAGCAGCCCGGGACTAGCGGGAGAGGATACGCAGTATTTT.

The rearrangement uses TRBV19 and TRBJ2-7; 10 nucleotides match TRBD2. The CDR3 runs to 17 residues. The germline gives CDR1 LNHDA, CDR2 SQIVND (reference sequence). J gave up 3 bases and V 6 bases, and 14 bases lay outside the gene matches. CDR3 loop: CASSPGASGRVSYEQYF. CDR3 coding DNA: TGTGCCAGTAGCCCGGGGGCTAGCGGGAGAGTTAGCTACGAGCAGTACTTC.

J is TRBJ2-2 and V is TRBV6-5; a weak D match, TRBD2 (6 bases). The CDR3 sequence is 14 residues long. The V end lost 7 bases, the J end lost 5 bases, and 14 bases lay between the germline ends. The germline CDR1 and CDR2 sequences are MNHEY and SVGAGI. The CDR3 bases are TGTGCCAGCACCCACCCCGGGACTACCGGGGAGCTGTTTTTT. Protein sequence: CASTHPGTTGELFF.

The rearrangement joins TRBV19 to TRBJ2-1; 8 bases match TRBD2. V shed 3 bases, J shed 5 bases, and the junction held 15 bases outside the gene matches. The CDR3 is made up of 18 amino acids. Germline CDR1 LNHDA, CDR2 SQIVND (reference sequence). As DNA, the CDR3 is TGTGCCAGTAGTATTGGGGAGCGCGGGAGGAGCCTCAACAATGAGCAGTTCTTC. It codes for CASSIGERGRSLNNEQFF.

This rearrangement joins TRBV5-1 to TRBJ2-5, with D perhaps TRBD2 (7 bases). V dropped 7 bases and J dropped 5 bases, with 12 bases sitting between them. The germline CDR1 and CDR2 sequences are SGHRS and YFSETQ. This CDR3 has 12 residues. Here the CDR3 DNA reads TGCGCCAGCTCTAGGGGGGGTGAGACCCAGTACTTC. Translation gives CASSRGGETQYF.

This clone occurred once. The V call is TRBV14, the J call TRBJ1-4; D may be TRBD1 (6 bases). V was trimmed by 0 bases and J by 8 bases, leaving 16 bases between them. Germline CDR1 and CDR2: SGHDN and FVKESK. The CDR3 is made up of 16 amino acids. CDR3: CASSQDDQGNREKLFF. CDR3 bases: TGTGCCAGCAGCCAAGACGACCAGGGGAATAGGGAAAAACTGTTTTTT.